Each of the 16 T cell receptor beta chains below was sequenced from the same sample in a study of CD8+ T cells in alopecia areata. Treatment of the sample: oral pan-JAK inhibitor, 5-10 mg twice daily. In each case, RNA was isolated and then reverse transcribed into cDNA as the sequencing template. Sequencing was performed with immunoSEQ multiplex PCR; in TCRdb, only in-frame clones are kept and a portion is missing. The sample has about 190,000 clones; roughly three fifths are singletons. The sequencing used CD8+ T cells sorted from blood, collected at week 24, from a patient treated with tofacitinib. All receptors derive from a human donor with alopecia areata.

DNA of the CDR3: TGTGCCACCAGCACCAGGGATGAAACTGAAGCTTTCTTT. The encoded protein is CATSTRDETEAFF. This chain uses TRBV15 with TRBJ1-1; weak D call: TRBD1 (5 bases). V was shortened by 4 bases and J by 5 bases, with 11 bases between the two germline ends. CDR1 and CDR2 (germline): LNHNV, YYDKDF (reference sequence). The CDR3 length is 13 residues.

The chain combines TRBV2 with TRBJ2-5, with TRBD2 matching over 15 bases. In germline, CDR1 is SNHLY, CDR2 FYNNEI. The trim removed 6 bases at V and 1 base at J, leaving 6 bases unmatched. The CDR3 spans 17 residues. This CDR3 is CASRRTGLAGGQETQYF. CDR3 in DNA: TGTGCCAGCAGGCGAACGGGACTAGCGGGGGGCCAAGAGACCCAGTACTTC.

The CDR3 DNA reads as TGTGCCTCCTACCGCGGGGACACCGGGGAGCTGTTTTTT. It codes for CASYRGDTGELFF. This chain connects TRBV27 to TRBJ2-2, with a weak D call TRBD2 (6 bases). This CDR3 comprises 13 residues. Germline V CDR1 and CDR2: MNHEY, SMNVEV (reference sequence). Between the trimmed V and J ends, which lost 11 bases and 3 bases, there was a span of 13 bases.

This chain joins TRBV6-5 and TRBJ1-1; tentative D call: TRBD1 (5 bases). CDR3 length equals 13 residues. The germline gives CDR1 MNHEY, CDR2 SVGAGI. V was shortened by 10 bases and J by 7 bases, with 19 bases between the two germline ends. The chain's CDR3 is CAIKQGRGDEAFF. The CDR3 coding sequence is TGTGCCATCAAGCAAGGGAGGGGTGATGAAGCTTTCTTT.

This clone was observed a few times. The chain has TRBV25-1 and TRBJ1-5; D might be TRBD1 (5 bases). CDR3 size: 13 residues. CDR1 is MGHDK, CDR2 SYGVNS, per germline. Trimming stripped 7 bases from V and 7 bases from J, with 14 bases between. The CDR3 here is CASTPPGGQPQHF. The CDR3 DNA reads as TGTGCCAGCACCCCACCGGGGGGGCAGCCCCAGCATTTT.

In its sample, this clone was seen a few times. The V call is TRBV28, the J call TRBJ2-5, with a possible D match to TRBD2 (5 bases). V lost 4 bases to trimming and J lost 1 base, with 19 bases between them. Per germline, CDR1 MDHEN and CDR2 SYDVKM. The CDR3 loop spans 17 amino acids. The CDR3 protein is CASSSLPAGIGQETQYF. In DNA form, the CDR3 reads TGTGCCAGCAGTTCCCTCCCCGCCGGGATTGGCCAAGAGACCCAGTACTTC.

The J gene is TRBJ2-3, the V gene TRBV29-1, with D maybe TRBD2 (6 bases). Between the trimmed V and J ends, which lost 3 bases and 3 bases, there was a span of 10 bases. This CDR3 has 13 amino acids. The germline V gene encodes CDR1 SQVTM and CDR2 ANQGSEA. The CDR3 DNA reads TGCAGCGTTGACAGGGAGGTGACAGATACGCAGTATTTT. Residues: CSVDREVTDTQYF.

The V call is TRBV5-1, the J call TRBJ2-1; TRBD1 agrees at 7 bases. Germline lookup yields CDR1 SGHRS and CDR2 YFSETQ. V lost 3 bases, J lost 10 bases, and 19 bases stayed unmatched. This CDR3 comprises 17 residues. The CDR3 sequence: CASSSAGYRGLVEEQFF. Here the CDR3 DNA reads TGCGCCAGCAGCTCCGCAGGTTATAGGGGGCTGGTAGAGGAGCAGTTCTTC.

This clone has a handful of counts. The chain combines TRBV13 with TRBJ2-7; D possibly corresponds to TRBD1 (6 bases). Germline V gene lookup returns CDR1 PRHDT and CDR2 FYEKMQ (reference sequence). The CDR3 has 14 amino acids. V was pared by 4 bases and J by 7 bases, with 17 bases between. For the CDR3, the DNA is TGTGCCAGCAGCTCCCGACAGGTCTCGGGTGAGCAGTACTTC. It translates to CASSSRQVSGEQYF. The full variable domain, completed using reference TRBV13 and TRBJ2-7, is AAGVIQSPRHLIKEKRETATLKCYPIPRHDTVYWYQQGPGQDPQFLISFYEKMQSDKGSIPDRFSAQQFSDYHSELNMSSLELGDSALYFCASSSRQVSGEQYFGPGTRLTVT.

This sequence joins TRBV29-1 and TRBJ1-2; weak D call: TRBD1 (5 bases). The CDR3 is made up of 13 amino acids. Germline V CDR1 and CDR2: SQVTM, ANQGSEA. Trimming took 0 bases from V and 8 from J, leaving 13 bases between them. In DNA, the CDR3 is TGCAGCGTTGAAGATCTGGAGGGGTTGGGCTACACCTTC. The encoded protein is CSVEDLEGLGYTF. The full variable domain, its missing parts supplied by reference TRBV29-1 and TRBJ1-2, is SAVISQKPSRDICQRGTSLTIQCQVDSQVTMMFWYRQQPGQSLTLIATANQGSEATYESGFVIDKFPISRPNLTFSTLTVSNMSPEDSSIYLCSVEDLEGLGYTFGSGTRLTVV.

This clone was seen a handful of times. The chain joins TRBV5-6 to TRBJ1-1; no clear D gene. Germline V gene data show CDR1 as SGHDT and CDR2 as YYEEEE. Trimming cost V 0 bases and J 1 base, with 7 bases left between them. The CDR3 spans 14 residues. CDR3 coding DNA: TGTGCCAGCAGCTTGGAACTTCCGAACACTGAAGCTTTCTTT. Amino acid sequence: CASSLELPNTEAFF.

This clone occurred a few times. The genes are TRBV7-2 and TRBJ2-5, with D tentatively TRBD1 (5 bases). The length of the CDR3 is 15 residues. Germline assignment: CDR1 SGHTA and CDR2 FQGNSA. The V gene lost 5 bases and the J gene lost 4 bases, with 17 bases spanning the gap. CDR3 nucleotides: TGTGCCAGCAGCCTGAACAGGTTCCGGCGAGAGACCCAGTACTTC. Protein sequence: CASSLNRFRRETQYF.

This clone was detected only once. The chain joins TRBV7-2 to TRBJ2-7; a weak D match, TRBD1 (5 bases). There are 14 residues in the CDR3. CDR1 and CDR2 (germline): SGHTA, FQGNSA. The ends were cut back, 1 base at V and 3 bases at J, with 10 bases in the middle. CDR3 sequence reads: CASSLGARVYEQYF. As DNA, the CDR3 is TGTGCCAGCAGCTTAGGGGCCAGGGTCTACGAGCAGTACTTC.

V and J are TRBV5-6 and TRBJ2-7, with D tentatively TRBD1 (5 bases). Germline-derived CDR1 and CDR2 are SGHDT and YYEEEE. The CDR3 is 13 amino acids. The V end was cut by 7 bases, the J end by 7 bases, with 18 bases between. The CDR3, as DNA: TGTGCCAGCGTCGGCCCCAGGGCGCGAGAGCAGTACTTC. Amino acid sequence: CASVGPRAREQYF.

The chain links TRBV14 to TRBJ2-7; possibly TRBD1 or TRBD2 for D (6 bases each). V was shortened by 3 bases and J by 7 bases, with 16 bases between the two germline ends. Germline CDR1 reads SGHDN; CDR2 reads FVKESK. There are 14 residues in the CDR3. This chain's CDR3 is CASSQVGGLGEQYF. CDR3 nucleotide sequence: TGTGCCAGCAGCCAGGTTGGGGGGCTCGGGGAGCAGTACTTC.

The chain couples TRBV7-9 to TRBJ2-1, with D perhaps TRBD2 (6 bases). Germline assignment: CDR1 SEHNR and CDR2 FQNEAQ (reference sequence). V was clipped by 4 bases and J by 0 bases, with 13 bases between them. CDR3 length: 16 amino acids. The CDR3 protein is CASSSSPGGSYNEQFF. The CDR3 coding sequence is TGTGCCAGCAGCTCCTCCCCCGGGGGCTCCTACAATGAGCAGTTCTTC. The whole variable domain, filled in from reference TRBV7-9 and TRBJ2-1, reads DTGVSQNPRHKITKRGQNVTFRCDPISEHNRLYWYRQTLGQGPEFLTYFQNEAQLEKSRLLSDRFSAERPKGSFSTLEIQRTEQGDSAMYLCASSSSPGGSYNEQFFGPGTRLTVL.